Listed below are T cell receptor beta chains from one sample, sequenced in a study of blood T cell repertoires in COVID-19. The method was immunoSEQ multiplex PCR; TCRdb's version includes in-frame clones alone and lacks a portion of them. The sample yields about 83,000 clones, about nine tenths seen once. Sequencing was done on a sample of peripheral blood. The receptors stem from a woman aged 45-65 years with active or convalescent COVID-19. The CDR3 runs from the conserved cysteine through the conserved F or W. A D gene is named only where the DNA matches it firmly. The size entry is marked missing in some rows and otherwise reads once, few, many or a size class.

DNA: TGTGCCAGCAGCGAAGTAACAGGGTACACTGAAGCTTTCTTT
CDR3: CASSEVTGYTEAFF
V: TRBV5-5
J: TRBJ1-1
size: NA
D: NA

DNA: TGTGCCAGCTCGCCGGGACTGTCGAACACCGGGGAGCTGTTTTTT
CDR3: CASSPGLSNTGELFF
V: TRBV18
J: TRBJ2-2
size: NA
D: NA

DNA: TGTGCCTGGAGTGTACGGGTTCAAGAGACCCAGTACTTC
CDR3: CAWSVRVQETQYF
V: TRBV30
J: TRBJ2-5
size: NA
D: NA

DNA: TGTGCCAGCCTTTGGACAGGGAACAATTCACCCCTCCACTTT
CDR3: CASLWTGNNSPLHF
V: TRBV6-5
J: TRBJ1-6
size: NA
D: TRBD1

DNA: TGTGCCAGCAGCTTGGCCGGGACAGGGGCAGAGACCCAGTACTTC
CDR3: CASSLAGTGAETQYF
V: TRBV5-4
J: TRBJ2-5
size: NA
D: TRBD1

DNA: TGTGCCAGCCGGGACTTGGGACGGGAGACCCAGTACTTC
CDR3: CASRDLGRETQYF
V: TRBV7-9
J: TRBJ2-5
size: NA
D: NA

DNA: TGCGCCAGCAGCAGCAGCGGGGGCTCCTACAATGAGCAGTTCTTC
CDR3: CASSSSGGSYNEQFF
V: TRBV4-3
J: TRBJ2-1
size: once
D: TRBD2

DNA: TGTGCCAGTAGTATCGGGCAGGGAGGAGGGACCGGGGAGCTGTTTTTT
CDR3: CASSIGQGGGTGELFF
V: TRBV19
J: TRBJ2-2
size: NA
D: NA

DNA: TGTGCCAGTAGTATAGTCCCGGAGGGGCCCCAGCATTTT
CDR3: CASSIVPEGPQHF
V: TRBV19
J: TRBJ1-5
size: NA
D: NA

DNA: TGTGCCAGCCTACTCTCCAAGGGCAGGGATGATGAAGCTTTCTTT
CDR3: CASLLSKGRDDEAFF
V: TRBV19
J: TRBJ1-1
size: once
D: NA

DNA: TGTGCCAGCAGCTCCCGGGACAGTGACTACGAGCAGTACTTC
CDR3: CASSSRDSDYEQYF
V: TRBV7-6
J: TRBJ2-7
size: NA
D: TRBD1

DNA: TGTGCCAGCAGTTACATCGGACAGGGGGCCCGGGAGACCCAGTACTTC
CDR3: CASSYIGQGARETQYF
V: TRBV6-2/TRBV6-3
J: TRBJ2-5
size: NA
D: TRBD1

DNA: TGCGCCAGCAGCCCCCAGACAGGGCATGGCTACACCTTC
CDR3: CASSPQTGHGYTF
V: TRBV5-1
J: TRBJ1-2
size: NA
D: TRBD1

DNA: TGCGCCAGCAGCTTGGGAGGGAATAGCAATCAGCCCCAGCATTTT
CDR3: CASSLGGNSNQPQHF
V: TRBV5-1
J: TRBJ1-5
size: NA
D: NA

DNA: TGTGCCAGCAGAGGGGGGGGGAATGAGCAGTTCTTC
CDR3: CASRGGGNEQFF
V: TRBV7-6
J: TRBJ2-1
size: NA
D: NA

DNA: TGTGCCAGCAGGACCGGGACAGGGTTTGGCTACACCTTC
CDR3: CASRTGTGFGYTF
V: TRBV13
J: TRBJ1-2
size: NA
D: TRBD1

DNA: TGTGCCAGCAGTGAAGAGCTGACAGCGAAGAACACTGAAGCTTTCTTT
CDR3: CASSEELTAKNTEAFF
V: TRBV6-1
J: TRBJ1-1
size: NA
D: NA